Shown below are 15 T cell receptor beta chains from a single sample sequenced in a study of metastatic and nonmetastatic thyroid tumors. Among the patients, none had received any treatment before thyroid surgery. From the PCR reads, TCRdb re-called clones with MiXCR. The table records roughly 30,000 clones, around 15% of them present only once. Input material: blood. The source is a female donor with papillary thyroid cancer or a benign thyroid nodule (not recorded which). Some clones in this sample may be carry-over from other donors' samples.

This chain uses TRBV6-1 with TRBJ2-2; perhaps TRBD1 as D (6 bases). The V end lost 6 bases, the J end lost 3 bases, and 11 bases lay between the germline ends. This CDR3 region has 14 residues. CDR1 is MNHNS, CDR2 SASEGT, per germline. CDR3: CASRAGTHTGELFF. As DNA, the CDR3 is TGTGCCAGCAGGGCCGGGACACACACCGGGGAGCTGTTTTTT.

The chain combines TRBV30 with TRBJ2-1, with 8 bases matching TRBD1. After removal of 4 bases from V and 5 bases from J, the junction contained 4 bases not matched to a gene. The CDR3 has 13 residues. Germline V gene data show CDR1 as GTSNPN and CDR2 as SVGIG (reference sequence). DNA of the CDR3: TGTGCCTGGACAGGGGGCAAGAACAATGAGCAGTTCTTC. Its protein product is CAWTGGKNNEQFF.

In this sample, this clone turned up many times. The V call is TRBV20-1, the J call TRBJ2-3, with D perhaps TRBD1 or TRBD2 (5 bases each). V dropped 5 bases and J dropped 2 bases, with 11 bases sitting between them. The CDR3 is 13 residues long. Germline V lookup: CDR1 DFQATT, CDR2 SNEGSKA (reference sequence). CDR3 DNA: TGCAGTGCTGCCCGGGGCTTCACAGATACGCAGTATTTT. Protein sequence: CSAARGFTDTQYF.

The V and J genes are TRBV29-1 and TRBJ1-3, with 8 bases matching TRBD1. The ends lost 0 bases at V and 8 bases at J; junction bases unmatched: 9. Germline CDR1 is SQVTM and CDR2 is ANQGSEA. The CDR3 has 15 residues. As DNA, the CDR3 is TGCAGCGTTGAAGATTACGACAGGGGTTCTGACACCATATATTTT. Amino acids: CSVEDYDRGSDTIYF.

The sample holds many counts of this clone. V usage is TRBV28 and J usage is TRBJ1-4, with TRBD1 as a possible D gene (6 bases). The CDR3 is made up of 15 amino acids. Deletions cut 5 bases from V and 4 bases from J, with 14 bases between. Looked up from germline, CDR1 is MDHEN and CDR2 is SYDVKM. The DNA of the CDR3 is TGTGCCAGCAGTCCCTGGGACACCGGTAATGAAAAACTGTTTTTT. Encoded protein: CASSPWDTGNEKLFF.

Points on this clone: One end of the junction fails to match germline, which may point to a read error. Other DNA variants within this sample encode the same CDR3. The chain couples TRBV4-1 to TRBJ1-2; D remains unclear. The CDR3 sequence is 16 residues long. Germline loops: CDR1 MGHRA, CDR2 YSYEKL. The CDR3 bases are TGCGCCAGCAGCCAAGATATGCGCAGATGGAACTATGGCTATACCTTC. Its translation: CASSQDMRRWNYGYTF.

This clone was detected many times. The rearrangement links TRBV6-1 to TRBJ1-1, with TRBD1 identical over 8 bases. Germline values: CDR1 MNHNS, CDR2 SASEGT. The CDR3 covers 14 residues. The V and J ends lost 8 bases and 11 bases, in that order; junction bases with no gene match: 16. CDR3 in DNA: TGTGCCAGCCGTCGGGCGGGGACAGGAGGCCGGGCTTTCTTT. It codes for CASRRAGTGGRAFF.

This clone occurred many times. This chain connects TRBV7-9 to TRBJ2-5; no definite D call. The CDR3 is 11 residues long. Deletions cut 5 bases from V and 3 bases from J, with 4 bases between. From germline, CDR1 is SEHNR and CDR2 FQNEAQ (reference sequence). CDR3: CASSQEETQYF. For the CDR3, the DNA is TGTGCCAGCAGCCAAGAAGAGACCCAGTACTTC. The full variable domain, in which reference TRBV7-9 and TRBJ2-5 provide the parts outside the CDR3, is DTGVSQNPRHKITKRGQNVTFRCDPISEHNRLYWYRQTLGQGPEFLTYFQNEAQLEKSRLLSDRFSAERPKGSFSTLEIQRTEQGDSAMYLCASSQEETQYFGPGTRLLVL.

This clone was counted ten times or more. V gene TRBV5-1 combines with J gene TRBJ2-3; a possible D gene is TRBD1 (5 bases). V was pared by 4 bases and J by 2 bases, with 14 bases between. The germline V gene has CDR1 SGHRS and CDR2 YFSETQ. The CDR3 consists of 15 residues. CDR3 sequence (DNA): TGCGCCAGCAGCATAGACAGCCTCTACACAGATACGCAGTATTTT. Translated: CASSIDSLYTDTQYF.

This clone appeared many times. At one end the junction does not follow the germline gene, possibly because of a read error. J is TRBJ2-7 and V is TRBV11-2; 9 nucleotides line up with TRBD1. The germline CDR1 and CDR2 sequences are SGHAT and FQNNGV. This CDR3 region has 15 residues. The CDR3 protein is CASSSSTGGGYEQYF. CDR3 nucleotides: TGTGCCAGTAGCTCTTCGACAGGGGGGGGCTACGAGCAGTACTTC.

This clone came up many times. The rearrangement joins TRBV11-2 to TRBJ2-7, with TRBD2 identical over 11 bases. Trimming at V came to 6 bases and at J to 12 bases, leaving 4 bases not matched to a gene. CDR1 is SGHAT and CDR2 is FQNNGV in the germline V gene. The CDR3 has 11 residues. The CDR3 DNA is TGTGCCAGCAGACTAGCGGGAGACGGGTACTTC. Translated: CASRLAGDGYF.

This clone was observed a few times. Relative to the germline gene, one junction end is altered; a read error may explain this. This sequence joins TRBV2 and TRBJ1-6, with no clear D. The CDR3 runs to 12 residues. Germline values: CDR1 SNHLY, CDR2 FYNNEI. CDR3 region: CASGEGLSTLNF. CDR3 sequence (DNA): TGTGCCAGCGGAGAAGGGCTCTCAACCCTCAACTTT.

There are many counts of this clone. The CDR3 nucleotides read TGTGCCAGCAGTTTACAACAGGGGGCGGGAAACACCATATATTTT. Encoded protein: CASSLQQGAGNTIYF. The chain uses TRBV12-3 or TRBV12-4 and TRBJ1-3; 9 nucleotides line up with TRBD1. V lost 2 bases to trimming and J lost 4 bases; unmatched junction nucleotides: 3. The CDR3 consists of 15 residues.

The chain recombines TRBV7-9 with TRBJ2-2, with no clear D. CDR3 size: 14 residues. The germline CDR1 and CDR2 sequences are SEHNR and FQNEAQ (reference sequence). The ends were cut back, 5 bases at V and 1 base at J, with 8 bases in the middle. Here the CDR3 DNA reads TGTGCCAGCAGCACCAGACAGAACACCGGGGAGCTGTTTTTT. It translates to CASSTRQNTGELFF.

This clone is labeled as medium-sized. The chain is built from TRBV27 and TRBJ2-7, with D uncertain. Trimming removed 6 bases at V and 3 bases at J, with 15 bases between. Germline V lookup: CDR1 MNHEY, CDR2 SMNVEV (reference sequence). The CDR3 runs to 14 residues. CDR3 loop: CASRVAMHVYEQYF. Written as DNA, the CDR3 is TGTGCCAGCAGGGTTGCAATGCACGTCTACGAGCAGTACTTC.